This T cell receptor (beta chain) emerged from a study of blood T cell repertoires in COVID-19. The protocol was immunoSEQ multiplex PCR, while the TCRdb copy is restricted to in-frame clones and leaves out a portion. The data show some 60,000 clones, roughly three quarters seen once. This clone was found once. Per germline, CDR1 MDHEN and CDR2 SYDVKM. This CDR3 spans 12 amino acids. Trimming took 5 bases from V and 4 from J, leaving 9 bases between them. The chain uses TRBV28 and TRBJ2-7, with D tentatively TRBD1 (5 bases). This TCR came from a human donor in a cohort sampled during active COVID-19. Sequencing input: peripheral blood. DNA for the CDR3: TGTGCCAGCAGTAAACAGGCGTACGAGCAGTACTTC. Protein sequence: CASSKQAYEQYF.